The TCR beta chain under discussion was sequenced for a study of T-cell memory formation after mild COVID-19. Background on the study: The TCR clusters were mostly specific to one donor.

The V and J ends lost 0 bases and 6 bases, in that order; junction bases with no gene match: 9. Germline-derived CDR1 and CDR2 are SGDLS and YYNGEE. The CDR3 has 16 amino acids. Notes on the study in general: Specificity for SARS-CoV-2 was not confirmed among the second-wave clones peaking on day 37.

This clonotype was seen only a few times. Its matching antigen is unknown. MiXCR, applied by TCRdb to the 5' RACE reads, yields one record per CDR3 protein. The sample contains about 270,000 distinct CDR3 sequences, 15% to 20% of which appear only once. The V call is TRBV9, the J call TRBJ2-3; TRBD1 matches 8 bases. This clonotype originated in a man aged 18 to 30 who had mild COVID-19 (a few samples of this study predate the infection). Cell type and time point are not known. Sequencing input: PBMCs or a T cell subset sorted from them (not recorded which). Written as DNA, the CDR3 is TGTGCCAGCAGCGTAGGGACCCAGGGGGCGACGGATACGCAGTATTTT. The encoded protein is CASSVGTQGATDTQYF.